A single sample is the source of the 26 T cell receptor beta chains below, sequenced in a study of metastatic and nonmetastatic thyroid tumors. Through MiXCR, TCRdb re-clonotyped the PCR reads. The sample yields some 14,000 clones, over 25% seen once. No patient had received any treatment before thyroid surgery. Sequencing was performed on tumor tissue. The receptors stem from a male donor with papillary thyroid cancer or a benign thyroid nodule (not recorded which). Some clones in this sample may be carry-over from other donors' samples.

V is TRBV10-3 and J is TRBJ1-1; 10 positions match TRBD1. Germline CDR1 ENHRY, CDR2 SYGVKD. The CDR3 sequence is 16 residues long. V was clipped by 4 bases and J by 0 bases; unmatched bases: 5. CDR3 loop: CAISGGTGALNTEAFF. In nucleotides, the CDR3 is TGTGCCATCAGTGGAGGGACAGGGGCTTTGAACACTGAAGCTTTCTTT.

This clone was seen repeatedly, ten times or more. The rearrangement uses TRBV6-6 and TRBJ2-3; D may correspond to TRBD1 or TRBD2 (6 bases each). The V gene's germline CDR1 is MNHNY and CDR2 SVGAGI (reference sequence). V dropped 2 bases and J dropped 7 bases, with 16 bases sitting between them. This CDR3 is built from 15 residues. The CDR3 DNA follows: TGTGCCAGCAGTTACGTCGGAGGGGGACAATATACGCAGTATTTT. This gives the protein CASSYVGGGQYTQYF.

This clone was counted at least ten times. The chain has TRBV19 and TRBJ1-2; D remains unclear. The CDR3 contains 13 residues. The germline gives CDR1 LNHDA, CDR2 SQIVND (reference sequence). Deletions cut 7 bases from V and 8 bases from J, with 17 bases between. The CDR3 loop reads CASNNPHYEGYTF. For the CDR3, the DNA is TGTGCCAGTAACAATCCCCACTATGAAGGCTACACCTTC.

The chain uses TRBV5-1 and TRBJ2-7, with a weak D call TRBD1 (6 bases). The CDR3 extends over 15 amino acids. Trimming took 1 base from V and 4 from J, leaving 15 bases between them. Germline CDR1 SGHRS, CDR2 YFSETQ. CDR3 nucleotide sequence: TGCGCCAGCAGCTTGTCCCAGTCACAGGGTTACGAGCAGTACTTC. It codes for CASSLSQSQGYEQYF.

The table lists this clone with many counts. This chain joins TRBV5-4 and TRBJ1-2; unclear D gene. The CDR3 runs to 16 residues. Trimming took 0 bases from V and 8 from J, leaving 20 bases between them. CDR1 and CDR2 (germline): SGHNT, YYREEE (reference sequence). The DNA of the CDR3 is TGTGCCAGCAGCTTGGGGTCGCTTGGGCAACCAAACGGCTACACCTTC. As protein: CASSLGSLGQPNGYTF.

The genes are TRBV20-1 and TRBJ1-5, with 8 bases lining up with TRBD1. The CDR3 covers 15 residues. V lost 3 bases, J lost 2 bases, and 6 bases stayed unmatched. CDR1 is DFQATT and CDR2 is SNEGSKA in the germline V gene (reference sequence). The CDR3 here is CSASPKTGGNQPQHF. In DNA, the CDR3 is TGCAGTGCTAGCCCGAAGACAGGGGGCAATCAGCCCCAGCATTTT.

At least ten counts were recorded for this clone. This chain uses TRBV6-2 or TRBV6-3 with TRBJ2-5; D call uncertain. Trimming pared 5 bases from V and 5 bases from J, leaving 9 bases between. Germline V gene data show CDR1 as MNHEY and CDR2 as SVGEGT. The CDR3 extends over 12 amino acids. The CDR3 DNA sequence: TGTGCCAGCAGTCGAGGTCCTGAGACCCAGTACTTC. Encoded protein: CASSRGPETQYF.

This clone came up many times. The rearrangement joins TRBV30 to TRBJ2-5; 11 nucleotides line up with TRBD2. The length of the CDR3 is 16 residues. The J segment lost 4 bases and the V segment lost 0 bases, leaving 7 bases of the junction unmatched. Per germline, CDR1 GTSNPN and CDR2 SVGIG (reference sequence). The CDR3 is CAWSVIAGGPRETQYF. CDR3 in DNA: TGTGCCTGGAGTGTAATAGCGGGAGGGCCTAGAGAGACCCAGTACTTC.

This clone appeared once. The germline gene is not matched at one end of the junction; a read error may be the cause. CDR3 coding DNA: TGTGCCAGTAGTATAAGGATCACCGGGGAGCGGATTTTT. This sequence encodes CASSIRITGERIF. The chain recombines TRBV19 with TRBJ2-2; TRBD2 is a possible D gene (5 bases). Germline CDR1 and CDR2: LNHDA and SQIVND (reference sequence). This CDR3 is built from 13 residues.

Only a few counts were recorded for this clone. One end of the junction varies from germline; a read error may be responsible. The J gene is TRBJ1-6, the V gene TRBV6-6; D is ambiguous. Per the germline V gene, CDR1 is MNHNY and CDR2 is SVGAGI (reference sequence). The CDR3 has 15 residues. The CDR3 region is CASIYSEDTPSPLHF. In nucleotides, the CDR3 is TGTGCCAGCATTTACTCGGAAGACACCCCTTCACCCCTCCACTTT.

This rearrangement joins TRBV24-1 to TRBJ2-1; unclear D gene. CDR3 length equals 16 residues. V was clipped by 0 bases and J by 0 bases, with 8 bases between them. Germline-derived CDR1 and CDR2 are KGHDR and SFDVKD. The CDR3 DNA is TGTGCCACCAGTGATTTGGGAGCTCCCTCCTACAATGAGCAGTTCTTC. It translates to CATSDLGAPSYNEQFF.

V usage is TRBV6-1 and J usage is TRBJ1-1; the match to TRBD1 covers 8 bases. The CDR3 loop spans 13 amino acids. The V and J ends lost 7 bases and 4 bases, in that order; junction bases with no gene match: 5. CDR1 MNHNS and CDR2 SASEGT come from the germline V gene. The CDR3 loop reads CASTRTGITEAFF. CDR3 bases: TGTGCCAGCACGCGGACAGGGATCACTGAAGCTTTCTTT.

On this clone itself: A single base separates this from a much larger clone, so it may be a read error. This chain's CDR3 is CASSSWGWAGNEQFF. As DNA, the CDR3 is TGCGCCAGCAGCTCCTGGGGGTGGGCAGGCAATGAGCAGTTCTTC. This chain connects TRBV5-1 to TRBJ2-1; D assignment may be TRBD1 or TRBD2 (5 bases each). CDR1 and CDR2 (germline): SGHRS, YFSETQ. This CDR3 contains 15 residues. V gave up 3 bases and J gave up 6 bases, with 16 bases separating them.

CDR3 nucleotide sequence: TGTGCCAGCAGCTTAGATGCAAGGGACAGCTATGGCTACACCTTC. Its translation: CASSLDARDSYGYTF. This rearrangement joins TRBV11-2 to TRBJ1-2; 7 nucleotides align to TRBD1. This CDR3 comprises 15 residues. Germline lookup yields CDR1 SGHAT and CDR2 FQNNGV. V trimming: 0 bases; J trimming: 4 bases; junction bases outside the gene matches: 5.

This clone occurred many times. J is TRBJ1-2 and V is TRBV5-4; TRBD1 matches 8 bases. The CDR3 has 17 amino acids. CDR1 is SGHNT and CDR2 is YYREEE in the germline V gene (reference sequence). The V and J ends lost 1 base and 5 bases, in that order; junction bases with no gene match: 13. DNA for the CDR3: TGTGCCAGCAGCTTGCCGGACAGGGTTCATACAGGTTATGGCTACACCTTC. This translates into CASSLPDRVHTGYGYTF.

This clone was seen at least ten times. This clone may be a read error of a much larger clone one base away. V usage is TRBV6-4 and J usage is TRBJ2-3, with 9 nucleotides matching TRBD2. Germline loops: CDR1 MRHNA, CDR2 SNTAGT. With 2 bases clipped from V and 5 bases from J, the junction kept 5 bases outside the gene matches. The CDR3 has 15 amino acids. The CDR3 coding sequence is TGTGCCAGCAGTGACCGGCTAGCGGGACTAGATACGCAGTATTTT. Amino acid sequence: CASSDRLAGLDTQYF.

At least ten counts were recorded for this clone. V and J are TRBV28 and TRBJ2-1; the D is unclear. CDR1 is MDHEN, CDR2 SYDVKM, per germline. Deletions cut 3 bases from V and 0 bases from J, with 18 bases between. This CDR3 spans 18 amino acids. Written as DNA, the CDR3 is TGTGCCAGCAGTTTCCACCTAAGGCGAGCCGACTCCTACAATGAGCAGTTCTTC. Its protein is CASSFHLRRADSYNEQFF. The whole variable domain, filled in from reference TRBV28 and TRBJ2-1, reads DVKVTQSSRYLVKRTGEKVFLECVQDMDHENMFWYRQDPGLGLRLIYFSYDVKMKEKGDIPEGYSVSREKKERFSLILESASTNQTSMYLCASSFHLRRADSYNEQFFGPGTRLTVL.

The sample holds a few counts of this clone. The chain carries TRBV27 and TRBJ1-6, with D perhaps matching TRBD1 (6 bases). This CDR3 has 13 amino acids. Trimming stripped 3 bases from V and 10 bases from J, with 10 bases between. Germline V gives CDR1 MNHEY, CDR2 SMNVEV (reference sequence). The CDR3 here is CASSLDRNSPLHF. In DNA form, the CDR3 reads TGTGCCAGCAGTTTGGACAGAAACTCACCCCTCCACTTT.

This clone showed up just once. The chain couples TRBV11-3 to TRBJ1-6; 7 positions agree with TRBD1. Germline loops: CDR1 SGHNT, CDR2 YENEEA. The CDR3 is 14 amino acids. With V trimmed by 5 bases and J by 7 bases, 5 bases remained unmatched. The DNA for the CDR3 is TGTGCCAGCAGCCCCCGGACAGGCAATTCACCCCTCCACTTT. Protein: CASSPRTGNSPLHF.

This clone was seen at least ten times. V and J are TRBV20-1 and TRBJ2-3; 7 nucleotides agree with TRBD1. The germline V gene encodes CDR1 DFQATT and CDR2 SNEGSKA (reference sequence). V trimming: 0 bases; J trimming: 1 base; junction bases outside the gene matches: 4. The CDR3 extends over 15 amino acids. CDR3 DNA sequence: TGCAGTGCTAGAGAGGACGGACAGGGCACAGATACGCAGTATTTT. It encodes CSAREDGQGTDTQYF.

This clone was found many times. In the same sample, other DNA sequences code for this CDR3. The chain is built from TRBV9 and TRBJ2-5, with 10 positions matching TRBD2. This CDR3 contains 14 residues. The ends lost 0 bases at V and 5 bases at J; junction bases unmatched: 1. Germline loops: CDR1 SGDLS, CDR2 YYNGEE. The CDR3 DNA sequence: TGTGCCAGCAGCGTAGGTAGCGGGAGGGAGACCCAGTACTTC. Translation: CASSVGSGRETQYF. Supplemented by reference TRBV9 and TRBJ2-5, the full variable domain reads DSGVTQTPKHLITATGQRVTLRCSPRSGDLSVYWYQQSLDQGLQFLIQYYNGEERAKGNILERFSAQQFPDLHSELNLSSLELGDSALYFCASSVGSGRETQYFGPGTRLLVL.

Details on this clone: Lacking the conserved final phenylalanine or tryptophan, this CDR3 likely reflects a read error. The DNA is omitted, as the CDR3 cannot be located on it reliably, and the CDR3 follows TCRdb's listing. The genes are TRBV9 and TRBJ2-7. The germline gives CDR1 SGDLS, CDR2 YYNGEE. Including both end residues, the CDR3 is 15 amino acids long. The CDR3 protein is CASSETSGGPYEKYL.

This sequence joins TRBV7-6 and TRBJ1-1; perhaps TRBD1 as D (5 bases). The V gene lost 1 base and the J gene lost 7 bases, with 10 bases spanning the gap. The CDR3 extends over 13 amino acids. Germline loops: CDR1 SGHVS, CDR2 FNYEAQ. This chain's CDR3 is CASSLDGGSEAFF. The CDR3 nucleotides are TGTGCCAGCAGCTTAGATGGGGGGAGTGAAGCTTTCTTT.

This clone has a count of ten or more. This chain joins TRBV20-1 and TRBJ2-5; D is unresolved. V lost 0 bases and J 4 bases, leaving 18 bases between the germline ends. CDR1 DFQATT and CDR2 SNEGSKA come from the germline V gene (reference sequence). The length of the CDR3 is 16 residues. CDR3 amino acids: CSARDREPERAETQYF. The CDR3 region has the DNA TGCAGTGCTAGAGATAGAGAGCCGGAAAGAGCAGAGACCCAGTACTTC.

This clone has at least ten counts. The rearrangement uses TRBV27 and TRBJ1-1; D remains unclear. This CDR3 contains 14 residues. The germline CDR1 and CDR2 sequences are MNHEY and SMNVEV (reference sequence). Trimming stripped 8 bases from V and 3 bases from J, with 16 bases between. CDR3 DNA sequence: TGTGCCAGCGGACTCGAAGGGAGTTACACTGAAGCTTTCTTT. It is translated as CASGLEGSYTEAFF.

A note on this clone: The junction departs from the called germline gene at one end, perhaps through a read error. Here the CDR3 DNA reads TGTGCCAGCTCACTCATCGGGGGGTCGGGACTAGCGGGACCTACATACGAGCAGTGCTTC. Translating it yields CASSLIGGSGLAGPTYEQCF. V usage is TRBV18 and J usage is TRBJ2-7; TRBD2 aligns across 13 bases. The germline gives CDR1 KGHSH, CDR2 LQKENI. CDR3 length: 20 amino acids.